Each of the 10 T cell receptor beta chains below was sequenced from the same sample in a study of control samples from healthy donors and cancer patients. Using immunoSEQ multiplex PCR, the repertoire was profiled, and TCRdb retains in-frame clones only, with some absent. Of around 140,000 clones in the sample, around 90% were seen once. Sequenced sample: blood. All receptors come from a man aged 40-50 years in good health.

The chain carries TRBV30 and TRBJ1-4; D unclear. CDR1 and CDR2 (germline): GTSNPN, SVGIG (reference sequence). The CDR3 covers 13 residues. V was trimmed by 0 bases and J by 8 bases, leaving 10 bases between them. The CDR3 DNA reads TGTGCCTGGAGTGTAGATGGGAGCGAAAAACTGTTTTTT. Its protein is CAWSVDGSEKLFF.

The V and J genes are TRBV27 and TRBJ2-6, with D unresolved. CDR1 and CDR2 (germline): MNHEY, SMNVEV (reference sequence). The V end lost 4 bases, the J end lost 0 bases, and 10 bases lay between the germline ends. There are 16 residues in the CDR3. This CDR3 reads CASSSIFGSGANVLTF. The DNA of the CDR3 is TGTGCCAGCAGTTCGATCTTCGGCTCTGGGGCCAACGTCCTGACTTTC.

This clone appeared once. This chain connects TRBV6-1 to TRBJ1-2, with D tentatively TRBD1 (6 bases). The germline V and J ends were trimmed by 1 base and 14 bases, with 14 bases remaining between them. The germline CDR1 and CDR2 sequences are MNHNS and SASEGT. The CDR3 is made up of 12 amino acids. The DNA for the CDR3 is TGTGCCAGCAGTGAAGTGGGGGCAGCCCCGACCTTC. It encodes CASSEVGAAPTF.

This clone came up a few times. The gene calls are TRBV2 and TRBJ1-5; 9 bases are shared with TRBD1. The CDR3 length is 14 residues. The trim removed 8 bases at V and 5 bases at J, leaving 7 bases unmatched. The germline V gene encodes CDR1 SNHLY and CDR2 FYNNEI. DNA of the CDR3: TGTGCCAGCGATAGCGGACAGGGGTATCAGCCCCAGCATTTT. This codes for CASDSGQGYQPQHF.

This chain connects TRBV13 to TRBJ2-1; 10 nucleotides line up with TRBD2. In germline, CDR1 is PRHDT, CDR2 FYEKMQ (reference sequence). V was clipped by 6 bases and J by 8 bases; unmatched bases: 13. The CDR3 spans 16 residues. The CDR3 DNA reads TGTGCCAGCAGAGACGGGGGGCTAGCGGGGGTCCATGAGCAGTTCTTC. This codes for CASRDGGLAGVHEQFF.

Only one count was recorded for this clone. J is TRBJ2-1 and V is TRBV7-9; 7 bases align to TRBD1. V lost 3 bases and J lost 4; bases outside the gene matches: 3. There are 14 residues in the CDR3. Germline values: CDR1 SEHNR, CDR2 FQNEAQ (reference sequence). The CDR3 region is CASSLTGLYNEQFF. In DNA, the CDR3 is TGTGCCAGCAGCTTGACAGGGCTATACAATGAGCAGTTCTTC.

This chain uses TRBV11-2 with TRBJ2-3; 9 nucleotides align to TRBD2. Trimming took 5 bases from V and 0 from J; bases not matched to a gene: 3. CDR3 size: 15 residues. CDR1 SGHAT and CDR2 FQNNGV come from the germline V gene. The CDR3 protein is CASSPTSGSTDTQYF. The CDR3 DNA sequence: TGTGCCAGCAGCCCTACTAGCGGGAGCACAGATACGCAGTATTTT.

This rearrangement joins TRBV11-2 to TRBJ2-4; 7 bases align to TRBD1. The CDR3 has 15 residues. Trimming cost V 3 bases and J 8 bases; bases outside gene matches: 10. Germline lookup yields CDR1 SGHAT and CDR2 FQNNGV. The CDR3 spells CASSFMDRIVDIQYF. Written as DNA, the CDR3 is TGTGCCAGCAGCTTTATGGACAGGATTGTGGACATTCAGTACTTC.

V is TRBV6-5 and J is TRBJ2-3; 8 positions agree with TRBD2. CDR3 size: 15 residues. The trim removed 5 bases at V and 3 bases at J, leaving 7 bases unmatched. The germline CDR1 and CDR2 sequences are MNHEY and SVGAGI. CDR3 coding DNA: TGTGCCAGCAGTCGCGGGACTAGTGTGACAGATACGCAGTATTTT. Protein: CASSRGTSVTDTQYF.

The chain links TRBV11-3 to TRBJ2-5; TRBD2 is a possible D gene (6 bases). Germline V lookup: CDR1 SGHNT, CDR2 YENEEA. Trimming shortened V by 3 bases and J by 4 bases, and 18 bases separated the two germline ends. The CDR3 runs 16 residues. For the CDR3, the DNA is TGTGCCAGCAGCTTGGGAGGAGGGCTATTCCCAGAGACCCAGTACTTC. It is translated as CASSLGGGLFPETQYF.